This TCR beta chain was retrieved from a study of cytomegalovirus exposure and HLA in healthy donors. Findings of the study overall: Highly shared variants forming one cluster were likely a sequencing artifact.

All the people who gave samples were healthy bone marrow donors. As for this clone: Its specificity is unknown.

V shed 2 bases and J shed 3 bases, with 8 bases lying between them. CDR1 SEHNR and CDR2 FQNEAQ come from the germline V gene (reference sequence). The CDR3 contains 13 residues. The PCR had 60 Vbeta and 13 Jbeta primers. The repertoire was sequenced with immunoSEQ multiplex PCR; TCRdb's copy has only in-frame clones and lacks some. The profile shows 150,000 or so clones, 65% to 85% of them singletons. The specimen was PBMCs. V gene TRBV7-9 combines with J gene TRBJ2-7; the D is unclear. This clonotype was obtained from a man between 45 and 60 years old in good health and CMV-seropositive. CDR3 sequence: CASSLPRHYEQYF. As DNA, the CDR3 is TGTGCCAGCAGCTTACCCCGACACTACGAGCAGTACTTC.